This entry is about one T cell receptor beta chain. What it binds is not known. CDR3 length equals 13 residues. The junction had 6 bases not matched to a gene; V was cut back by 7 bases and J by 6 bases. Germline values: CDR1 SGHRS, CDR2 YFSETQ. Using immunoSEQ multiplex PCR, the repertoire was profiled, and TCRdb retains in-frame clones only, with some absent. Here the sample spans approximately 110,000 clones, around 89% being singletons. This sample was taken from a study of T cell responses to AZD1222 COVID-19 vaccine. Overall study: Doses given second, at about 4 or about 12 weeks, were pooled. Study-wide results and limits: Spike-specific TCRs gained breadth and depth after people received two AZD1222 doses. CD4 TCRs associated with vaccination spanned spike, dominating at 160-218 and 743-854. White British donors predominated, females outnumbered males, and clonal diversity was possibly underestimated.

The source is an adult in good health. This sample comprised peripheral blood, obtained on day 0 of AZD1222 vaccination. The chain carries TRBV5-1 and TRBJ2-5, with 10 bases lining up with TRBD1. The CDR3 nucleotides read TGCGCCAGCGCCGGACAGGGGGGACAGACCCAGTACTTC. This sequence encodes CASAGQGGQTQYF. Combining the CDR3 with reference TRBV5-1 and TRBJ2-5 gives the whole variable domain KAGVTQTPRYLIKTRGQQVTLSCSPISGHRSVSWYQQTPGQGLQFLFEYFSETQRNKGNFPGRFSGRQFSNSRSEMNVSTLELGDSALYLCASAGQGGQTQYFGPGTRLLVL.